The sequence of this TCR beta chain was determined in a study of beta chain features in type 1 diabetes. General study points: PCR could preferentially amplify shorter templates, alike in patients and controls.

With 0 bases removed from V and 7 bases from J, the gap between germline ends came to 20 bases. Looked up from germline, CDR1 is SGHNT and CDR2 is YYREEE (reference sequence). The CDR3 runs to 17 residues. This clone appeared a few times. Its antigen is as yet unknown. Isolated RNA was reverse transcribed in full, so expressed TCRB transcripts were sequenced. Here immunoSEQ multiplex PCR was the method, and the copy in TCRdb shows in-frame clones only, minus some. The table lists some 15,000 clones, 43% of them singletons. Purity exceeding 95% was reached by all sorted populations. The sequence was obtained from a woman in her forties in good health. This sequence joins TRBV5-4 and TRBJ2-1, with D possibly matching TRBD1 (5 bases). What was sequenced was stem cell memory CD4+ T cells from blood. The CDR3 loop is CASSLGGNGRFRNEQFF. CDR3 bases: TGTGCCAGCAGCTTGGGGGGCAATGGCCGGTTTCGTAATGAGCAGTTCTTC.